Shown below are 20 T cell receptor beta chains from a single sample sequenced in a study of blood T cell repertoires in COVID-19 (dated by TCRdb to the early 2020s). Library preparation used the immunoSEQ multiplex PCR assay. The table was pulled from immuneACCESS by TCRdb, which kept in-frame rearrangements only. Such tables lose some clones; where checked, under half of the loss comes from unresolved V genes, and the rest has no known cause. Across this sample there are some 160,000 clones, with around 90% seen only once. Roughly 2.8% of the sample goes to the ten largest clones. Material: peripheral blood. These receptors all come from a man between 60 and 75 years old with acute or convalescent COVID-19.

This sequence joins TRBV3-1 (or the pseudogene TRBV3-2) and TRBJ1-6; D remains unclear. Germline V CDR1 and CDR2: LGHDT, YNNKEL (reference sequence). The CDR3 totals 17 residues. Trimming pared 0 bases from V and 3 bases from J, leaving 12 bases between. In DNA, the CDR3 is TGTGCCAGCAGCCAAGAAGTGCTGGGCATCTATAATTCACCCCTCCACTTT. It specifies CASSQEVLGIYNSPLHF.

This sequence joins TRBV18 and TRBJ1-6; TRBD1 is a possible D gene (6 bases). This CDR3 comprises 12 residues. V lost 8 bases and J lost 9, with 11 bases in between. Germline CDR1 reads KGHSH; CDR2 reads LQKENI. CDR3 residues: CASRDTGSPLHF. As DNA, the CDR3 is TGTGCCAGCCGGGACACAGGTTCACCCCTCCACTTT.

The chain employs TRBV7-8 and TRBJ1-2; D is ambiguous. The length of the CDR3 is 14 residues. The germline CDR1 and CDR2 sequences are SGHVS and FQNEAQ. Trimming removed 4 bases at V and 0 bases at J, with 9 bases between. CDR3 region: CASSSRAPNYGYTF. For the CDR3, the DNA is TGTGCCAGCAGCTCGAGGGCCCCTAACTATGGCTACACCTTC.

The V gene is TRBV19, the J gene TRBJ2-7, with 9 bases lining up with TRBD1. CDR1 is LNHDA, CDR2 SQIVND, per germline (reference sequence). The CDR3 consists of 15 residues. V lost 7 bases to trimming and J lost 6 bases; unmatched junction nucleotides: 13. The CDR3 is CASTSPGQGSFEQYF. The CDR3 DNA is TGTGCCAGTACCTCCCCCGGACAGGGGAGTTTCGAGCAGTACTTC.

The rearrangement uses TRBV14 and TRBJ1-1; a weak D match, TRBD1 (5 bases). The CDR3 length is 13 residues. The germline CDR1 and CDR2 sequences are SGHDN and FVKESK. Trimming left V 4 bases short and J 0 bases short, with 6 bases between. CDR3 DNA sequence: TGTGCCAGCAGCCGACAGATGAACACTGAAGCTTTCTTT. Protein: CASSRQMNTEAFF.

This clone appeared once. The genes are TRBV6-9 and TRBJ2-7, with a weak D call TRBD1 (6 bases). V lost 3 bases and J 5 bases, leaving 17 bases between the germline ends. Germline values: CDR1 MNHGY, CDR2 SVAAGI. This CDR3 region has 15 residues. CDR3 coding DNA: TGTGCCAGCAGTTACTCGACAGGCCAAGCTCACGAGCAGTACTTC. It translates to CASSYSTGQAHEQYF.

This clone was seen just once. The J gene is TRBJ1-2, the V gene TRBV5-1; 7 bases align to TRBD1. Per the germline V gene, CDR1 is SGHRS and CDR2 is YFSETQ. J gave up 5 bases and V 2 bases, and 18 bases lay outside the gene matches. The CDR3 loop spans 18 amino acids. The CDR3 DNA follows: TGCGCCAGCAGCTTCCCTGCACAGGGGTTAGGTCCCGGGTATGGCTACACCTTC. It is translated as CASSFPAQGLGPGYGYTF.

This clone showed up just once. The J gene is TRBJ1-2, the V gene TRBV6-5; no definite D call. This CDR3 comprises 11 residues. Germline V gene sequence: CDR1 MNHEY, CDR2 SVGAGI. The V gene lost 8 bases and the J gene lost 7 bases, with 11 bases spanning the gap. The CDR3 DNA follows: TGTGCCAGCGCCTCCCGCGGTGGCTACACCTTC. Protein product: CASASRGGYTF.

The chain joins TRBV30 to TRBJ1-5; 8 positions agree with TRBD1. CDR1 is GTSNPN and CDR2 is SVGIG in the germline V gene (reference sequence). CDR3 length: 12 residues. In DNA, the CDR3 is TGTGCGGCGGACAGGGGCAATCAGCCCCAGCATTTT. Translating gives CAADRGNQPQHF. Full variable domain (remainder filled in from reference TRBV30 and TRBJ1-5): SQTIHQWPATLVQPVGSPLSLECTVEGTSNPNLYWYRQAAGRGLQLLFYSVGIGQISSEVPQNLSASRPQDRQFILSSKKLLLSDSGFYLCAADRGNQPQHFGDGTRLSIL.

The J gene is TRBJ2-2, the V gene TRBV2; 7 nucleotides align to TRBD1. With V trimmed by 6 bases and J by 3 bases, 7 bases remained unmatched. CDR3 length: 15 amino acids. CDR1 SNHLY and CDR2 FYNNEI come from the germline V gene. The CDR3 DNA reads TGTGCCAGCAGCGACAGGGCTTTGCACACCGGGGAGCTGTTTTTT. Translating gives CASSDRALHTGELFF.

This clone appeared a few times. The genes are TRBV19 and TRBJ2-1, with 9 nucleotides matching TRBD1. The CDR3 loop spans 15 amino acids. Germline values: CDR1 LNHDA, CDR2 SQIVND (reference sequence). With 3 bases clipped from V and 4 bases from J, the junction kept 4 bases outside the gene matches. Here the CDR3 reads CASSIKGTGYNEQFF. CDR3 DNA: TGTGCCAGTAGTATCAAAGGGACAGGGTACAATGAGCAGTTCTTC.

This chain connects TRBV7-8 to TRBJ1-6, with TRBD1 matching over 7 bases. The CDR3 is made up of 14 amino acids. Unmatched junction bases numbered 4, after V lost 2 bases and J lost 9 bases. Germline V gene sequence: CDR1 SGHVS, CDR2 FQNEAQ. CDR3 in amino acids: CASSLRQGSSPLHF. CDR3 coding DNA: TGTGCCAGCAGCTTAAGACAGGGAAGTTCACCCCTCCACTTT.

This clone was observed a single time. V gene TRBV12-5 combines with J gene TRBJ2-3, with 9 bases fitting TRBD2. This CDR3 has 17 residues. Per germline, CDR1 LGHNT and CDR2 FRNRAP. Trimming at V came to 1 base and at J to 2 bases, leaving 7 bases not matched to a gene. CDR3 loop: CASGLDRAGGLTDTQYF. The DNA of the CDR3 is TGTGCTAGTGGTTTGGACCGAGCGGGGGGCCTCACAGATACGCAGTATTTT.

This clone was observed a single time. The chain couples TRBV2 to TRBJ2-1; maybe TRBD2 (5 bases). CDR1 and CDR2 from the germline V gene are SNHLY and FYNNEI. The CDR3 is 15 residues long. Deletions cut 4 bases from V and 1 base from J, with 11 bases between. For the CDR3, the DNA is TGTGCCAGCAGTGGAGGGTATGGGTCCTACAATGAGCAGTTCTTC. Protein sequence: CASSGGYGSYNEQFF.

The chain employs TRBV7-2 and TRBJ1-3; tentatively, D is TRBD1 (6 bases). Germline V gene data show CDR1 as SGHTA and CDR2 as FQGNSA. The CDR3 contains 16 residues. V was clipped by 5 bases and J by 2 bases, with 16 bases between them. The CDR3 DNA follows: TGTGCCAGCAGCACGCTACAGGGAAAAACTGGAAACACCATATATTTT. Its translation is CASSTLQGKTGNTIYF.

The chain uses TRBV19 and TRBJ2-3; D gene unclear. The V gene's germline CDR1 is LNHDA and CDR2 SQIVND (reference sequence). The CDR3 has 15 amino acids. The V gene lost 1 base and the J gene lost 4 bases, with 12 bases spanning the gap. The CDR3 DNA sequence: TGTGCCAGTAGTATAGTGGCAGGTCTGGCAGATACGCAGTATTTT. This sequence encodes CASSIVAGLADTQYF.

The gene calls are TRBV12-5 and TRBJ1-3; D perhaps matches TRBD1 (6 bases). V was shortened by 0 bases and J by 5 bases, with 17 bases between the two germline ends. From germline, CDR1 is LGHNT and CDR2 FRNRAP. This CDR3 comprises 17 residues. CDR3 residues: CASGLVDTGFLRNTIYF. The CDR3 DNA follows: TGTGCTAGTGGTTTGGTCGATACAGGGTTTTTAAGAAACACCATATATTTT.

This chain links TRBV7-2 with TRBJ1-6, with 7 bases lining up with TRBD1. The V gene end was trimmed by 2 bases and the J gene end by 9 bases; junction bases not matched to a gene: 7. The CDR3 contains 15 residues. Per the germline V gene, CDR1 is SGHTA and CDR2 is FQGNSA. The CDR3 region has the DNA TGTGCCAGCAGCTTATCGACAGGGTCGGGTTCACCCCTCCACTTT. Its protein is CASSLSTGSGSPLHF.

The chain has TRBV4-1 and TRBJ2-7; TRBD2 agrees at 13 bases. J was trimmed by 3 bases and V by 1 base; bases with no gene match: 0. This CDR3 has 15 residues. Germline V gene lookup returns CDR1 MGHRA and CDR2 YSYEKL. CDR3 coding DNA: TGCGCCAGCAGCCAAGGACTAGCGGGGGGCTACGAGCAGTACTTC. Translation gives CASSQGLAGGYEQYF.

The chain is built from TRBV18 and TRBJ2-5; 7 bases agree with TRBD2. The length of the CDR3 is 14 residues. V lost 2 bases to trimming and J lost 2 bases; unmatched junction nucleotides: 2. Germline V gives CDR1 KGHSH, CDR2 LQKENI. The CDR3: CASSPLGGQETQYF. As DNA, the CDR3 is TGTGCCAGCTCACCATTGGGGGGGCAAGAGACCCAGTACTTC.